The 16 T cell receptor beta chains below all came from one sample that was sequenced in a study of T cells after yellow fever vaccination. TCRdb itself ran the 5' RACE reads through MiXCR, one entry per CDR3 protein. This sample has 400,000 or so distinct CDR3 sequences, with roughly 6.2% found just once. The sample was PBMCs, taken 5 days after the yellow fever booster vaccination. Receptor source: a man between 25 and 39 years old who received the YFV17D yellow fever vaccine.

This clonotype was detected a few times. The chain is built from TRBV29-1 and TRBJ2-1; D not resolved. This CDR3 is built from 13 residues. Germline CDR1 and CDR2: SQVTM and ANQGSEA. The ends were cut back, 0 bases at V and 5 bases at J, with 8 bases in the middle. The CDR3 region has the DNA TGCAGCGTTGAAGATAACACCCACAATGAGCAGTTCTTC. It yields the protein CSVEDNTHNEQFF.

The chain joins TRBV5-6 to TRBJ2-7; D tentatively fits TRBD1 or TRBD2 (6 bases each). V lost 4 bases and J 7 bases, leaving 18 bases between the germline ends. The CDR3 spans 14 residues. Per germline, CDR1 SGHDT and CDR2 YYEEEE. In nucleotides, the CDR3 is TGTGCCAGCAGCCAGGACAGAGGACTACGAGAGCAGTACTTC. Residues: CASSQDRGLREQYF.

In this sample, this clonotype turned up a few times. The chain combines TRBV14 with TRBJ1-2, with D tentatively TRBD1 (5 bases). V was trimmed by 5 bases and J by 11 bases, leaving 18 bases between them. CDR1 and CDR2 (germline): SGHDN, FVKESK. There are 13 residues in the CDR3. The CDR3 sequence: CASSEQVLSWYTF. DNA for the CDR3: TGTGCCAGCAGCGAACAGGTTCTGAGTTGGTACACCTTC. Complete variable domain (other parts from reference TRBV14 and TRBJ1-2): EAGVTQFPSHSVIEKGQTVTLRCDPISGHDNLYWYRRVMGKEIKFLLHFVKESKQDESGMPNNRFLAERTGGTYSTLKVQPAELEDSGVYFCASSEQVLSWYTFGSGTRLTVV.

The CDR3 coding sequence is TGTGCCAGCAGCCCTGTGGGGCCCACCGGGGAGCTGTTTTTT. It encodes CASSPVGPTGELFF. This chain connects TRBV27 to TRBJ2-2, with a weak D call TRBD1 (5 bases). Germline V gives CDR1 MNHEY, CDR2 SMNVEV (reference sequence). The CDR3 spans 14 residues. With 6 bases removed from V and 4 bases from J, the gap between germline ends came to 12 bases.

The chain employs TRBV29-1 and TRBJ1-1; 7 bases agree with TRBD1. V lost 3 bases and J lost 3; bases outside the gene matches: 13. The CDR3 extends over 16 amino acids. Germline CDR1 is SQVTM and CDR2 is ANQGSEA. The CDR3: CSVEQGGGLLDTEAFF. The CDR3 region has the DNA TGCAGCGTTGAGCAGGGGGGCGGTTTGTTGGACACTGAAGCTTTCTTT. Full variable domain (rest looked up from reference TRBV29-1 and TRBJ1-1): SAVISQKPSRDICQRGTSLTIQCQVDSQVTMMFWYRQQPGQSLTLIATANQGSEATYESGFVIDKFPISRPNLTFSTLTVSNMSPEDSSIYLCSVEQGGGLLDTEAFFGQGTRLTVV.

This clonotype was picked up many times. The V call is TRBV29-1, the J call TRBJ1-4, with a weak D call TRBD1 (6 bases). Germline V CDR1 and CDR2: SQVTM, ANQGSEA. With 0 bases removed from V and 7 bases from J, the gap between germline ends came to 9 bases. This CDR3 is built from 13 residues. CDR3 nucleotide sequence: TGCAGCGTTGAAGAAGGGGGTAGTGAAAAACTGTTTTTT. Protein: CSVEEGGSEKLFF.

There are many counts of this clonotype. The rearrangement uses TRBV6-2 or TRBV6-3 and TRBJ2-1, with 11 bases aligning to TRBD2. This CDR3 spans 12 amino acids. From germline, CDR1 is MNHEY and CDR2 SVGEGT. The V gene end was trimmed by 4 bases and the J gene end by 12 bases; junction bases not matched to a gene: 2. CDR3 in DNA: TGTGCCAGCAGTTTCACTAGCGGGAGGCAGTTCTTC. Translated: CASSFTSGRQFF.

The table lists this clonotype with a few counts. The CDR3 DNA sequence: TGCGCCAGCAGCTTGTTCGCTAGCGGAAGCACAGATACGCAGTATTTT. Amino acid sequence: CASSLFASGSTDTQYF. The genes are TRBV5-1 and TRBJ2-3, with TRBD2 identical over 7 bases. The CDR3 is made up of 16 amino acids. The trim removed 1 base at V and 0 bases at J, leaving 5 bases unmatched. CDR1 SGHRS and CDR2 YFSETQ come from the germline V gene.

The chain joins TRBV7-2 to TRBJ2-7; D call uncertain. The CDR3 extends over 16 amino acids. Germline V gene data show CDR1 as SGHTA and CDR2 as FQGNSA. V lost 1 base and J lost 8, with 21 bases in between. The CDR3, as DNA: TGTGCCAGCAGCTTAGAAGGCGCCTCCTCGCAGTACCAGCAGTACTTC. Translated: CASSLEGASSQYQQYF.

CDR3 DNA sequence: TGCAGTGCTACTGACACGAACACTGAAGCTTTCTTT. It codes for CSATDTNTEAFF. The chain has TRBV20-1 and TRBJ1-1, with D unresolved. V lost 4 bases to trimming and J lost 1 base, with 7 bases between them. Germline loops: CDR1 DFQATT, CDR2 SNEGSKA (reference sequence). The CDR3 spans 12 residues.

This clonotype was seen repeatedly, ten times or more. The chain employs TRBV7-2 and TRBJ2-4; the D gene is possibly TRBD1 (5 bases). CDR1 is SGHTA and CDR2 is FQGNSA in the germline V gene. The CDR3 covers 13 residues. Trimming pared 5 bases from V and 7 bases from J, leaving 12 bases between. The CDR3 DNA is TGTGCCAGCAGCCAGGGTCCGGACAACATTCAGTACTTC. Amino acid sequence: CASSQGPDNIQYF. The variable domain in full, completed from reference TRBV7-2 and TRBJ2-4, reads GAGVSQSPSNKVTEKGKDVELRCDPISGHTALYWYRQSLGQGLEFLIYFQGNSAPDKSGLPSDRFSAERTGGSVSTLTIQRTQQEDSAVYLCASSQGPDNIQYFGAGTRLSVL.

The table lists this clonotype with many counts. The rearrangement links TRBV5-1 to TRBJ2-1; 7 bases line up with TRBD2. Germline CDR1 and CDR2: SGHRS and YFSETQ. The V and J ends lost 0 bases and 7 bases, in that order; junction bases with no gene match: 10. CDR3 length: 16 amino acids. CDR3 DNA: TGCGCCAGCAGCTTGGCCGGGGGGAGTATGTGGAATGAGCAGTTCTTC. Protein: CASSLAGGSMWNEQFF. The variable domain in full, with the rest retrieved from reference TRBV5-1 and TRBJ2-1, is KAGVTQTPRYLIKTRGQQVTLSCSPISGHRSVSWYQQTPGQGLQFLFEYFSETQRNKGNFPGRFSGRQFSNSRSEMNVSTLELGDSALYLCASSLAGGSMWNEQFFGPGTRLTVL.

This clonotype was found a few times. The chain employs TRBV5-6 and TRBJ2-5, with 7 bases aligning to TRBD2. With 4 bases clipped from V and 5 bases from J, the junction kept 8 bases outside the gene matches. Germline V CDR1 and CDR2: SGHDT, YYEEEE. CDR3 length: 14 amino acids. The CDR3 sequence: CASSVRQGGETQYF. The CDR3 DNA sequence: TGTGCCAGCAGCGTTCGGCAGGGAGGGGAGACCCAGTACTTC.

This clonotype was picked up a small number of times. This chain uses TRBV7-2 with TRBJ2-3, with D hard to call. Trimming removed 5 bases from V and 6 bases from J, with 9 bases in between. Germline loops: CDR1 SGHTA, CDR2 FQGNSA. The CDR3 is 12 amino acids. CDR3 sequence (DNA): TGTGCCAGCAGCCCCAGATCGGATACGCAGTATTTT. This translates into CASSPRSDTQYF.

As for this clonotype: One base away lies a much larger clone, so this may be a sequencing read error. The rearrangement uses TRBV5-1 and TRBJ2-1; 8 bases fit TRBD2. This CDR3 comprises 15 residues. CDR1 is SGHRS, CDR2 YFSETQ, per germline. CDR3 coding DNA: TGCACCAGCAGCTTGGGGACTAGTGAGTACAATGAGCAGTTCTTC. Its translation: CTSSLGTSEYNEQFF.

This clonotype has more than one count but fewer than ten. The J gene is TRBJ2-1, the V gene TRBV4-3; TRBD2 aligns across 10 bases. V shed 1 base, J shed 8 bases, and the junction held 14 bases outside the gene matches. Germline lookup yields CDR1 LGHNA and CDR2 YSLEER. CDR3 length: 18 residues. The CDR3 reads CASSQGSSGRLRGDEQFF. The CDR3 DNA reads as TGCGCCAGCAGCCAAGGGTCTAGCGGGAGACTGAGAGGAGATGAGCAGTTCTTC.